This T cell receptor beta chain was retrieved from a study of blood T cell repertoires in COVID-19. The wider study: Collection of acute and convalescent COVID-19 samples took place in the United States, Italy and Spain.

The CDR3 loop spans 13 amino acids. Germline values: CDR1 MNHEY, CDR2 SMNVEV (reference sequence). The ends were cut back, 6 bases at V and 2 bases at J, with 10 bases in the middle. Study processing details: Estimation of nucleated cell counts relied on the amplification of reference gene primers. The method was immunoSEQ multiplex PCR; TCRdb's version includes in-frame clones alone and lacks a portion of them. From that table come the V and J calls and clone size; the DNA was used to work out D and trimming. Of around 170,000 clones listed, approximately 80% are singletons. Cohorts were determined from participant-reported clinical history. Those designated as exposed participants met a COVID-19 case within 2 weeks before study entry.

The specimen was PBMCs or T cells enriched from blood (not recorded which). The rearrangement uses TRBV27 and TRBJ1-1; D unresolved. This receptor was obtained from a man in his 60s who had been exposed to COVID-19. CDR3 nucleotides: TGTGCCAGCAGCTCCTACTTAAACACTGAAGCTTTCTTT. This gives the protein CASSSYLNTEAFF.